This T cell receptor beta chain was found in a study of radiotherapy plus CTLA-4 blockade in lung cancer. The CDR3 is made up of 16 amino acids, end residues included. As concerns this clone: Because the CDR3's place on the DNA is in doubt, the DNA is left out and the CDR3 is given as listed by TCRdb.

This table comes from immunoSEQ multiplex PCR, and its TCRdb copy is limited to in-frame clones, with some not included. This table has about 49,000 clones, more than 75% appearing once. The clonotype was recovered from a human donor with non-small cell lung cancer whose response to radiotherapy plus ipilimumab could not be evaluated. Sequenced material: peripheral blood, taken from a patient treated with radiotherapy plus ipilimumab. J is TRBJ2-7 and V is TRBV21-1; TRBD1, as called in the table, went unchecked against the DNA. TRBV21-1 is a known pseudogene. The CDR3 protein is CASSVGVGTLSYEQYF.